This T cell receptor beta chain was captured by sequencing in a study of Ad26.COV2.S vaccination and SARS-CoV-2 variants. Study results and caveats: Measurement of non-spike TCR breadth gave similar results in vaccine and placebo recipients.

Per the germline V gene, CDR1 is LNHDA and CDR2 is SQIVND (reference sequence). With V trimmed by 6 bases and J by 2 bases, 3 bases remained unmatched. This CDR3 has 13 amino acids. Notes on this clone: Its target is unknown.

This sample's treatment: 15 to 20 received Ad26.COV2.S at low or high dose, single or two shots; 5 received placebo; per-sample allocation not given. Sampling was done on day 63 after the first vaccine or placebo injection. An adult of 18-55 years in Boston served as donor. The study used a vaccine consisting of an Ad26 vector that expressed Wuhan-strain SARS-CoV-2 spike. Method: immunoSEQ multiplex PCR; TCRdb's copy keeps in-frame clones and lacks some. The table records about 430,000 clones, over 75% of them present only once. Material: peripheral blood, obtained in a trial of Ad26.COV2.S vaccine versus placebo. This sequence was found in a person aged 18-60 years who received the Ad26.COV2.S COVID-19 vaccine or a placebo. V gene TRBV19 combines with J gene TRBJ1-2; 7 bases fit TRBD1. CDR3: CASSTQGNYGYTF. CDR3 nucleotide sequence: TGTGCCAGTAGCACACAGGGGAACTATGGCTACACCTTC.